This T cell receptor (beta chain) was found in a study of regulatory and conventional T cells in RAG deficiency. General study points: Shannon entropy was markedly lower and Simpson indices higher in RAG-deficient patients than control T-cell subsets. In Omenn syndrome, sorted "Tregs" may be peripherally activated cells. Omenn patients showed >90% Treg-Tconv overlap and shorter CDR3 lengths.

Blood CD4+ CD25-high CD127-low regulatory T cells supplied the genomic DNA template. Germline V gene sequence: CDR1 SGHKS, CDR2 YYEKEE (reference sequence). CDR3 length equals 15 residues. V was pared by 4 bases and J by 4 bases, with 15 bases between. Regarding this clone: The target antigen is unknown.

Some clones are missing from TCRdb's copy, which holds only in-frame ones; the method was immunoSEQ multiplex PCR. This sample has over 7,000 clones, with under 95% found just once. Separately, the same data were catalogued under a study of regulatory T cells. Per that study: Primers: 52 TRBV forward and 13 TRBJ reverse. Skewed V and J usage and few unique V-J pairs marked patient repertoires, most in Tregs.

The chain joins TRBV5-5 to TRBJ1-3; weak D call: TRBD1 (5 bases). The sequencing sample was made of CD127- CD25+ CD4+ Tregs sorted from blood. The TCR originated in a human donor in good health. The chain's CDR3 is CASSRQTLSGNTIYF. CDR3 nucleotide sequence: TGTGCCAGCAGCCGACAGACACTTTCGGGAAACACCATATATTTT.